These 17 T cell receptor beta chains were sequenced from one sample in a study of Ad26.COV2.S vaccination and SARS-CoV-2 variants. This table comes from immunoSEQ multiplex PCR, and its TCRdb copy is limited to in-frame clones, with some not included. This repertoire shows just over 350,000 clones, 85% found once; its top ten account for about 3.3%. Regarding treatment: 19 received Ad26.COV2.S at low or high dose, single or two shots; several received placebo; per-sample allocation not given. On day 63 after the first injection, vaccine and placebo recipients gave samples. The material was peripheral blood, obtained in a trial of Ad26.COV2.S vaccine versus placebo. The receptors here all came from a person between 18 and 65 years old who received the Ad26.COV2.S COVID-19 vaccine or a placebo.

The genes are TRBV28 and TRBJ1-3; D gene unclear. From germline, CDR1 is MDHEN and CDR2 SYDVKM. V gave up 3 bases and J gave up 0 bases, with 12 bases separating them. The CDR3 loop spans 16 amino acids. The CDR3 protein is CASSFPGSPSGNTIYF. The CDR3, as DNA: TGTGCCAGCAGTTTTCCGGGGAGCCCCTCTGGAAACACCATATATTTT.

DNA for the CDR3: TGTGCCATCAGCCGGGACAGGGACGATCTAGCCAAAAACATTCAGTACTTC. As protein: CAISRDRDDLAKNIQYF. This chain connects TRBV10-3 to TRBJ2-4; 9 bases agree with TRBD1. The ends lost 6 bases at V and 0 bases at J; junction bases unmatched: 9. The CDR3 is made up of 17 amino acids. Per the germline V gene, CDR1 is ENHRY and CDR2 is SYGVKD.

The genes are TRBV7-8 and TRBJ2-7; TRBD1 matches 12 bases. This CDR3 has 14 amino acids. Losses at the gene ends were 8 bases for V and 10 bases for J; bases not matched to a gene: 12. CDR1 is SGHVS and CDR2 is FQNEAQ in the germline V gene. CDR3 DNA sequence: TGTGCCAGCGGGCGGCGCTGGGACAGGGGGCGACAGTACTTC. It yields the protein CASGRRWDRGRQYF.

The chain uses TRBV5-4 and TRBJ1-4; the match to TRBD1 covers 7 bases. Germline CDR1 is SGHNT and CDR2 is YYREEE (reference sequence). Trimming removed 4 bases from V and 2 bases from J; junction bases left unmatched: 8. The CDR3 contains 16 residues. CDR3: CASSRRQGGTNEKLFF. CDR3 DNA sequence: TGTGCCAGCAGCCGGAGACAGGGTGGGACTAATGAAAAACTGTTTTTT.

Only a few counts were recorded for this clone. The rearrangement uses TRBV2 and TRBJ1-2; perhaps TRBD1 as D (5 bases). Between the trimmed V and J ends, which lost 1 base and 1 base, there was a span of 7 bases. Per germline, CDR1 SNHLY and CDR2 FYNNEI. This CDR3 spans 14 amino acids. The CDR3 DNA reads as TGTGCCAGCAGTGAAGAGGGACTTAACTATGGCTACACCTTC. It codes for CASSEEGLNYGYTF.

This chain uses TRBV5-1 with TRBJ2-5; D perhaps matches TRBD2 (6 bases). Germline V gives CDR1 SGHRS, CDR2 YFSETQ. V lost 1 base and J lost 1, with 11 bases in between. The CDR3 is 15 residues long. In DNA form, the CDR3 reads TGCGCCAGCAGCTTGTCCCTAGCGCCCCAAGAGACCCAGTACTTC. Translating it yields CASSLSLAPQETQYF.

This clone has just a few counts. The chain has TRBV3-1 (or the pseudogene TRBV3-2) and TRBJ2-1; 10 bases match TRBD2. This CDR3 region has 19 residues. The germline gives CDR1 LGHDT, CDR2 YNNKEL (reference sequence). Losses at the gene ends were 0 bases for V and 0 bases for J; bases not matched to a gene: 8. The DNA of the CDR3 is TGTGCCAGCAGCCAAGACCCTGCTAGCGGGGGCAGCTCCTACAATGAGCAGTTCTTC. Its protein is CASSQDPASGGSSYNEQFF.

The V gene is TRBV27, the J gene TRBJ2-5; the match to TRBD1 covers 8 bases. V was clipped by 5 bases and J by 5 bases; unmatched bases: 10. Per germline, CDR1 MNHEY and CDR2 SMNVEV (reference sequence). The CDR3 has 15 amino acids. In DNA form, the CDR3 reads TGTGCCAGCAGTAACTCAGGGGGCGGAGGGGAGACCCAGTACTTC. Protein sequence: CASSNSGGGGETQYF.

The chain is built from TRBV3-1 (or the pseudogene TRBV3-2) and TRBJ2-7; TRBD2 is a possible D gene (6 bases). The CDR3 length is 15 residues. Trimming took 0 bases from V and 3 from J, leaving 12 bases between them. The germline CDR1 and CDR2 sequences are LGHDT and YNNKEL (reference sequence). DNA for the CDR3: TGTGCCAGCAGCCAAGATACGCAGGGAGGCTACGAGCAGTACTTC. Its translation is CASSQDTQGGYEQYF.

The CDR3 protein is CASSLGQGARSGELFF. Here the CDR3 DNA reads TGTGCCAGCAGCTTGGGACAGGGGGCGCGATCCGGGGAGCTGTTTTTT. This chain connects TRBV5-8 to TRBJ2-2, with 10 nucleotides matching TRBD1. V dropped 0 bases and J dropped 6; count of bases not matched to a gene: 5. Germline V gene sequence: CDR1 SGHTS, CDR2 YDEGEE. The length of the CDR3 is 16 residues.

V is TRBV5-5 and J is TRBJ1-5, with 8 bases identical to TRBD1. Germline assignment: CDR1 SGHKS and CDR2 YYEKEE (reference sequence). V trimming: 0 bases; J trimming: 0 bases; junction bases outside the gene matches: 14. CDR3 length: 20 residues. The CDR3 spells CASSLAWGTGDLYSNQPQHF. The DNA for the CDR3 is TGTGCCAGCAGCTTGGCTTGGGGGACAGGCGACCTTTATAGCAATCAGCCCCAGCATTTT.

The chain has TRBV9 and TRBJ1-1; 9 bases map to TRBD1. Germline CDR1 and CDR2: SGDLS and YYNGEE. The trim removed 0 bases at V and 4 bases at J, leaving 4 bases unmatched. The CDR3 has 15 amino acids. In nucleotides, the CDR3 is TGTGCCAGCAGCGTAGCGGGACAGGGTATCACTGAAGCTTTCTTT. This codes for CASSVAGQGITEAFF.

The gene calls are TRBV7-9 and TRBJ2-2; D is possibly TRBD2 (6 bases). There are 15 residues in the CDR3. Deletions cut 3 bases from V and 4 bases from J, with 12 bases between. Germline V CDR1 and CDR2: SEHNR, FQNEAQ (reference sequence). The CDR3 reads CASSLSVSGTGELFF. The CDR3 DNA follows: TGTGCCAGCAGCTTGAGCGTTAGCGGCACCGGGGAGCTGTTTTTT.

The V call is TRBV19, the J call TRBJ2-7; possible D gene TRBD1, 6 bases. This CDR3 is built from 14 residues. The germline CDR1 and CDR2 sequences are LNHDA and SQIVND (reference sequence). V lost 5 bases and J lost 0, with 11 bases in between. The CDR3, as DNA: TGTGCCAGTAGTCGTGGACAGACCTCCTACGAGCAGTACTTC. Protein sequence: CASSRGQTSYEQYF.

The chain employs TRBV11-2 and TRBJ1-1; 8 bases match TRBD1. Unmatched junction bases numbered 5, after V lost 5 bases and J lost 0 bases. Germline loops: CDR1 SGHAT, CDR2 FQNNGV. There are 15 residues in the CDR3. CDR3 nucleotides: TGTGCCAGCAGCCCATGGACAGGGATGAACACTGAAGCTTTCTTT. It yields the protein CASSPWTGMNTEAFF.

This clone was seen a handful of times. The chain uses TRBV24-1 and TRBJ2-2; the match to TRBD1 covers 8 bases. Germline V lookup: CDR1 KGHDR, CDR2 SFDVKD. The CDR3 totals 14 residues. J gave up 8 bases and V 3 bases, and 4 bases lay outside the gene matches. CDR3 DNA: TGTGCCACCAGTGATGACAGGGGTTCGGGGGAGCTGTTTTTT. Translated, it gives CATSDDRGSGELFF.

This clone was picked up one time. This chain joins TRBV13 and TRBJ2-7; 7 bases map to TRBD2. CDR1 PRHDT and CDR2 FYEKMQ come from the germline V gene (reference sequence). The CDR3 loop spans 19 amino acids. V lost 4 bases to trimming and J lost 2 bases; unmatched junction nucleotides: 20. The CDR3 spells CASSSQDSGYREVTYEQYF. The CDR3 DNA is TGTGCCAGCAGCTCACAAGATTCCGGGTACCGGGAGGTTACCTACGAGCAGTACTTC.